At least ten counts were recorded for the clone carrying this T cell receptor beta chain. V was shortened by 3 bases and J by 2 bases, with 13 bases between the two germline ends. This CDR3 contains 15 residues. This entry comes from a study of human T cells and chemical hapten exposure. Whole-study context: Skin of the upper inner arm, around 2 cm by around 2 cm, received 2% DPC for sensitization. Small differences in pooled library volume mainly drove the variation in TCR yields per sample.

TCRdb re-called the RACE reads through MiXCR, storing one row per CDR3 protein. The sample has 75,000 to 90,000 distinct CDR3 sequences; 8.5% to 12% are singletons. Time point indicated: patch test 2, 6 weeks after DPC sensitization. As for treatment: therapeutic diphenylcyclopropenone sensitization with weekly scalp DPC. Total RNA came from unfractionated whole blood. The receptor comes from a woman aged 50 to 60 with alopecia areata. Some clones in this sample may be carry-over from other donors' samples. The rearrangement uses TRBV12-3 or TRBV12-4 and TRBJ2-5; D might be TRBD1 (6 bases). Sequenced material: whole blood, taken in connection with sensitization to the hapten diphenylcyclopropenone (DPC). The CDR3 region is CASSLGDIIQETQYF. The CDR3 nucleotides read TGTGCCAGCAGTTTGGGGGACATCATTCAAGAGACCCAGTACTTC.